This TCR beta chain was sequenced in a study of T-cell reconstitution after alpha-beta-depleted transplantation in children. The sample holds many counts of this clonotype. Unique molecular identifiers were incorporated when the TCRbeta library was constructed. TCRdb analysed the PCR reads with MiXCR anew, one entry per CDR3 protein. The data hold some 500,000 distinct CDR3 sequences, with about 31% observed a single time. CDR3 length: 11 amino acids. The V gene lost 3 bases and the J gene lost 6 bases, with 2 bases spanning the gap. The chain has TRBV12-3 or TRBV12-4 and TRBJ2-2; D unclear. The sequence was collected from a human donor who donated a stem cell graft to a child with aplastic anemia. The sample consisted of PBMCs from the stem cell graft donor, taken from the stem cell graft. The CDR3 DNA reads as TGTGCCAGCAGTTTCCCCGGGGAGCTGTTTTTT. Translated: CASSFPGELFF.